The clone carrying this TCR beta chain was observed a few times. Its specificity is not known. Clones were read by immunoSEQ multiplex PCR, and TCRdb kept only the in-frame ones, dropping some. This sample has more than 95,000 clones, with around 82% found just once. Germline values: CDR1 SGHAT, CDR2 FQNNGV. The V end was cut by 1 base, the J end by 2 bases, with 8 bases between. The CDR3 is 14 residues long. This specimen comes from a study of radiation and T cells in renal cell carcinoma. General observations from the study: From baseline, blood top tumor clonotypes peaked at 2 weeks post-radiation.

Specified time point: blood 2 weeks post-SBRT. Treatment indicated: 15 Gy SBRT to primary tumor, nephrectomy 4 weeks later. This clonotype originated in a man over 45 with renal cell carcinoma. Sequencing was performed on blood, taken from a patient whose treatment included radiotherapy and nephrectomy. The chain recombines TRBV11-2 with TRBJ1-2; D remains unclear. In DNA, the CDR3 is TGTGCCAGCAGCTTAGGGACGGAAAACTATGGCTACACCTTC. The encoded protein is CASSLGTENYGYTF.